A selection of T cell receptor beta chains follows, all from one sample in a study of vaccination and CD4 T cells after COVID-19. TCRdb independently ran MiXCR on the PCR reads; one entry per CDR3 protein. The sample yields 10,000 or so distinct CDR3 sequences, just under 35% seen once. These TCRs' antigens remain unknown. The specimen was CD4+ T cells from blood, cultured in vitro. The receptors here all came from a human donor in good health. CDR3s include the opening cysteine and the closing phenylalanine or tryptophan. The D gene is left open where the match is weak. Not all rows give a size; the values are once, few, many and, for expanded clones, a class.

J,D,V,size,CDR3,DNA
TRBJ2-7,-,TRBV20-1,-,CSASLLTYEQYF,TGCAGTGCTAGTTTGTTGACCTACGAGCAGTACTTC
TRBJ1-5,-,TRBV15,few,CATSILSWYSNQPQHF,TGTGCCACCAGCATCCTGAGTTGGTATAGCAATCAGCCCCAGCATTTT
TRBJ2-7,-,TRBV28,few,CASSFKFQGGSYEQYF,TGTGCCAGCAGTTTTAAGTTCCAGGGTGGGTCCTACGAGCAGTACTTC
TRBJ2-5,TRBD2,TRBV7-2,-,CASSVQRGQETQYF,TGTGCCAGCAGCGTACAGCGGGGGCAAGAGACCCAGTACTTC
TRBJ1-5,-,TRBV20-1,medium-sized,CSARPQGGNQPQHF,TGCAGTGCTAGACCTCAGGGAGGTAATCAGCCCCAGCATTTT
TRBJ1-5,TRBD1,TRBV15,-,CATSRVGDRTNQPQHF,TGTGCCACCAGCAGAGTGGGGGACAGGACTAATCAGCCCCAGCATTTT
TRBJ2-2,-,TRBV7-2,few,CASSLAFSAVGELFF,TGTGCCAGCAGCTTAGCCTTTTCTGCCGTCGGGGAGCTGTTTTTT
TRBJ2-2,TRBD1,TRBV7-6,-,CASSLDGTGGTGELFF,TGTGCCAGCAGCTTAGATGGGACAGGGGGCACCGGGGAGCTGTTTTTT
TRBJ2-7,TRBD1,TRBV4-2,-,CASSLPGQGAREQYF,TGTGCCAGCAGCCTACCGGGACAGGGGGCGCGAGAGCAGTACTTC
TRBJ2-3,-,TRBV11-1,few,CASSLVGLRTDTQYF,TGTGCCAGCAGCTTAGTCGGACTTCGAACAGATACGCAGTATTTT
TRBJ2-7,-,TRBV28,-,CASSVGGAPSYEQYF,TGTGCCAGCAGCGTCGGAGGGGCCCCCTCCTACGAGCAGTACTTC
TRBJ1-2,-,TRBV2,-,CASSEGGYGYTF,TGTGCCAGCAGTGAAGGGGGCTATGGCTACACCTTC
TRBJ2-5,TRBD1,TRBV20-1,few,CSAPGTDNQETQYF,TGCAGTGCTCCCGGGACAGATAACCAAGAGACCCAGTACTTC
TRBJ2-1,-,TRBV20-1,-,CSASRGSTYNEQFF,TGCAGTGCTAGTCGGGGATCTACCTACAATGAGCAGTTCTTC
TRBJ2-1,TRBD1,TRBV7-3,-,CASSTDRVSLDEQFF,TGTGCCAGCAGCACCGACAGGGTGTCCCTCGATGAGCAGTTCTTC
TRBJ2-2,-,TRBV20-1,few,CSARDPKGGMGGELFF,TGCAGTGCTAGAGACCCCAAGGGGGGCATGGGCGGGGAGCTGTTTTTT
TRBJ2-3,-,TRBV7-2,few,CASSFGGGTDTQYF,TGTGCCAGCAGCTTCGGCGGGGGCACAGATACGCAGTATTTT
TRBJ1-5,-,TRBV7-9,-,CASSPSSGLGNQPQHF,TGTGCCAGCAGCCCGAGTAGTGGGTTGGGCAATCAGCCCCAGCATTTT